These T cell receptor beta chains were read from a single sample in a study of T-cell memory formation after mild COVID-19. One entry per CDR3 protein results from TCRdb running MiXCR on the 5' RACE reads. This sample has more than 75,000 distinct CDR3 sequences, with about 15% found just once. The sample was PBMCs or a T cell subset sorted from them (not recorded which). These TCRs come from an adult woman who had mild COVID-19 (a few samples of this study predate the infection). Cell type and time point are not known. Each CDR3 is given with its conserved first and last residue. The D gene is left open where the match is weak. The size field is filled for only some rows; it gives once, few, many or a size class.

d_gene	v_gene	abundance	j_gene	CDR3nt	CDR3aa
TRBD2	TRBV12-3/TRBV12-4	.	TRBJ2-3	TGTGCCAGCAGTTTAAGGGACATCGTGACTAGCGACCCTCTGGGAGATACGCAGTATTTT	CASSLRDIVTSDPLGDTQYF
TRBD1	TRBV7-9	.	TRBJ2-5	TGTGCCAGCAGCTCAACAGGGGGCGCAGGAGAGACCCAGTACTTC	CASSSTGGAGETQYF
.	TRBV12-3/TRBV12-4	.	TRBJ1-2	TGTGCCAGCAGCTATGGGACTGATAACTATGGCTACACCTTC	CASSYGTDNYGYTF
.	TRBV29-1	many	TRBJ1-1	TGCAGCGTTGAGATAATTGAAGCTTTCTTT	CSVEIIEAFF
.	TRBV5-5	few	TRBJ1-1	TGTGCCAGCAGCTTGGTCCAGATTAAGACTGAAGCTTTCTTT	CASSLVQIKTEAFF
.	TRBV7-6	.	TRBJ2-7	TGTGCCAGCAGCTTAGTGTCCTACGAGCAGTACTTC	CASSLVSYEQYF
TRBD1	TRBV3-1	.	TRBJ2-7	TGTGCCAGCAGCCAAGGAAGGGGGCAGGGCCGAGAGCAGTACTTC	CASSQGRGQGREQYF
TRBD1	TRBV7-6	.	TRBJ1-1	TGTGCCAGCAGCTCGACAAACAGGGGTCCGAACACTGAAGCTTTCTTT	CASSSTNRGPNTEAFF
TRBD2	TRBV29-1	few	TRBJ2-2	TGCAGCGCCGAAGCGGGACGGGGCACCGGGGAGCTGTTTTTT	CSAEAGRGTGELFF
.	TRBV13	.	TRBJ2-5	TGTGCCAGCAGCTTAGAAGGCAATTTGGACGGTGAGACCCAGTACTTC	CASSLEGNLDGETQYF
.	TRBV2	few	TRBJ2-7	TGTGCCAGCAGTGAATTTATGGGGGACTCGGCCTACGAGCAGTACTTC	CASSEFMGDSAYEQYF
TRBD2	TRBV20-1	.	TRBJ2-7	TGCAGTGCCAGATGGGCTAGCGGCACCTACGAGCAGTACTTC	CSARWASGTYEQYF
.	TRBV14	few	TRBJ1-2	TGTGCCAGCAGCCAAGTCCCTGGGAGTCGAGGGGTCTACACCTTC	CASSQVPGSRGVYTF
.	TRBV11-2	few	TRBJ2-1	TGTGCCAGCAGCTTATCACCGGGAATCAATGAGCAGTTCTTC	CASSLSPGINEQFF
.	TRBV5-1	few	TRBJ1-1	TGCGCCAGCAGCTTCAGACAGGATTCGAACACTGAAGCTTTCTTT	CASSFRQDSNTEAFF
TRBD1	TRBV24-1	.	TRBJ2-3	TGTGCCACCAGTGACTTAACACCGGGACAGGGGACAGATACGCAGTATTTT	CATSDLTPGQGTDTQYF
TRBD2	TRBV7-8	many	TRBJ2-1	TGTGCCAGCAGCTTATTAGCGGGAGTGGCCTACAATGAGCAGTTCTTC	CASSLLAGVAYNEQFF
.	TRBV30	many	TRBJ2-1	TGTGCCTGGAGTGTACCTGGGCAGACCACTGGCTACAATGAGCAGTTCTTC	CAWSVPGQTTGYNEQFF
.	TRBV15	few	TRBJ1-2	TGTGCCACCAGCGGAGTAGTCAAGATTAGTGACTATGGCTACACCTTC	CATSGVVKISDYGYTF
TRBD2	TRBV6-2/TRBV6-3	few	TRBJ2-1	TGTGCCAGCAGTTACTTTTCGGAGACTAGCGGGTTTTATGAGCAGTTCTTC	CASSYFSETSGFYEQFF
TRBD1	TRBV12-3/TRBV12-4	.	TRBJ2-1	TGTGCCAGCAGTTTATGGGACAGGGGGATAGGGGACTACAATGAGCAGTTCTTC	CASSLWDRGIGDYNEQFF
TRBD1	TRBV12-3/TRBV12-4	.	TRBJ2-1	TGTGCCAGCAGTTCGGGACAGATCAATGAGCAGTTCTTC	CASSSGQINEQFF
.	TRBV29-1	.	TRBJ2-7	TGCAGCGTTGAGGGGAGCTCCTACGAGCAGTACTTC	CSVEGSSYEQYF
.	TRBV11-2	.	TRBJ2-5	TGTGCCAGCAGCTTAACAGGACCCCAAGAGACCCAGTACTTC	CASSLTGPQETQYF
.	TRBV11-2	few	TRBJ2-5	TGTGCCAGCAGCTTATTGGTGGGCTCTGGAGAGACCCAGTACTTC	CASSLLVGSGETQYF
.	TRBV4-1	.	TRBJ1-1	TGCGCCAGCAGAGGGGGGGGCCCTGGTCCTGAAGCTTTCTTT	CASRGGGPGPEAFF
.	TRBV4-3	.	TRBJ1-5	TGCGCCAGCAGCCCGTATTGGGATAGCAATCAGCCCCAGCATTTT	CASSPYWDSNQPQHF
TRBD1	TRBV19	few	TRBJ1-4	TGTGCCAGCAGGCCGGGACAGGTTGATGAAAAACTGTTTTTT	CASRPGQVDEKLFF
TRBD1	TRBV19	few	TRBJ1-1	TGTGCCAGTAGTATAGCCCGGCAGGGGGTCACTGAAGCTTTCTTT	CASSIARQGVTEAFF
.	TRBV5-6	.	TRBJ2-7	TGTGCCAGCAGCTTGTGGGCCCTGGATGTAGGGGAGCAGTACTTC	CASSLWALDVGEQYF
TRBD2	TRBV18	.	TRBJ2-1	TGTGCCAGCTCACTTATGGAATCGACTAGCGGGATCTACAATGAGCAGTTCTTC	CASSLMESTSGIYNEQFF
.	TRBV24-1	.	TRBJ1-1	TGTGCCACCAGCGGGTCCGAAGCTTTCTTT	CATSGSEAFF
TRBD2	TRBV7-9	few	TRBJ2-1	TGTGCCAGCAGCCCTGAGGGAGCGGGAGGGTACAATGAGCAGTTCTTC	CASSPEGAGGYNEQFF
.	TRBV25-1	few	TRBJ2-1	TGTGCCAGCAGTGAATTTGGGGACAACAATGAGCAGTTCTTC	CASSEFGDNNEQFF
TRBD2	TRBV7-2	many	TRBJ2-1	TGTGCCAGCAGCTTATTGCTAGCGGGGCTCTCCTACAATGAGCAGTTCTTC	CASSLLLAGLSYNEQFF